This is a list of T cell receptor beta chains from one sample in a study of shared clonotypes between healthy human individuals. Libraries were prepared by immunoSEQ multiplex PCR; TCRdb keeps only in-frame clonotypes and omits some of them. Found here are some 1 million clones, more than 60% of them singletons; the top ten hold around 1.4%. Sequencing was done on a sample of memory CD4+ T cells sorted from blood. These receptors were taken from a man in his late teens or twenties in good health. Each CDR3 is given with its conserved first and last residue. The D gene is left open where the match is weak. For some rows the clone size is stated as once, few or many, or as a class when expanded; others skip it.

CDR3 | DNA | size | J | V | D
CASSPDRGTYEQYF | TGTGCCAGCAGCCCGGACAGGGGGACCTACGAGCAGTACTTC | few | TRBJ2-7 | TRBV5-6 | TRBD1
CASSADRGRPEQYF | TGTGCCAGCAGCGCGGACAGGGGACGCCCCGAGCAGTACTTC | . | TRBJ2-7 | TRBV5-4 | TRBD1
CASTPRIFTDTQYF | TGTGCCAGCACCCCCCGGATCTTCACAGATACGCAGTATTTT | . | TRBJ2-3 | TRBV7-9 | .
CASSQTSKSPLHF | TGTGCCAGCAGTCAGACCTCAAAATCACCCCTCCACTTT | . | TRBJ1-6 | TRBV6-5 | .
CASSLAPGSGYTF | TGCGCCAGCAGCTTGGCGCCAGGGAGTGGCTACACCTTC | . | TRBJ1-2 | TRBV5-1 | .
CASSLAGDRGRDGYTF | TGTGCCAGCAGCTTGGCCGGGGACAGGGGGCGAGATGGCTACACCTTC | . | TRBJ1-2 | TRBV5-4 | TRBD1
CAWSVYGTGGIGTQYF | TGTGCCTGGAGTGTATACGGGACAGGGGGCATAGGGACCCAGTACTTC | . | TRBJ2-5 | TRBV30 | TRBD1
CASSLRTGTFGETQYF | TGCGCCAGCAGCTTAAGGACAGGGACCTTCGGAGAGACCCAGTACTTC | . | TRBJ2-5 | TRBV5-1 | TRBD1
CASRPPGEAVLTF | TGTGCCAGCAGACCGCCAGGAGAGGCCGTCCTGACTTTC | . | TRBJ2-6 | TRBV7-2 | .
CASSQDRGPNTGELFF | TGTGCCAGCAGCCAAGACAGGGGACCGAACACCGGGGAGCTGTTTTTT | . | TRBJ2-2 | TRBV4-2 | .
CASTRATNTEAFF | TGTGCCAGCACGAGGGCGACGAACACTGAAGCTTTCTTT | . | TRBJ1-1 | TRBV28 | .
CASSATGVGYTF | TGCGCCAGCAGCGCGACAGGGGTCGGCTACACCTTC | . | TRBJ1-2 | TRBV5-1 | TRBD1
CASSIGLAGGNEQFF | TGTGCCAGCAGCATCGGGCTAGCGGGGGGAAATGAGCAGTTCTTC | . | TRBJ2-1 | TRBV11-3 | TRBD2
CASGLETRQHSNQPQHF | TGTGCTAGTGGTTTGGAGACCCGACAGCATAGCAATCAGCCCCAGCATTTT | once | TRBJ1-5 | TRBV12-5 | .
CASNLSGRARDEQFF | TGTGCCAGCAACCTTAGCGGGAGGGCCCGTGATGAGCAGTTCTTC | . | TRBJ2-1 | TRBV7-2 | TRBD2
CASSLAAGSSYNSPLHF | TGTGCCAGCAGCTTAGCGGCAGGCAGCTCCTATAATTCACCCCTCCACTTT | once | TRBJ1-6 | TRBV7-2 | .
CASSPAGTYSNQPQHF | TGTGCCAGCAGTCCTGCGGGAACCTATAGCAATCAGCCCCAGCATTTT | . | TRBJ1-5 | TRBV28 | .
CAISEGGQMNTEAFF | TGTGCCATCAGTGAAGGAGGACAGATGAACACTGAAGCTTTCTTT | few | TRBJ1-1 | TRBV10-3 | .
CASSQDSQQGANEQFF | TGCGCCAGCAGCCAAGATTCACAACAGGGGGCCAATGAGCAGTTCTTC | . | TRBJ2-1 | TRBV4-1 | TRBD1
CASSPRADTQYF | TGTGCCAGCAGTCCCAGGGCAGATACGCAGTATTTT | . | TRBJ2-3 | TRBV14 | .
CAWSPIGVAYEQYF | TGTGCCTGGAGTCCTATAGGGGTAGCCTACGAGCAGTACTTC | . | TRBJ2-7 | TRBV30 | .
CASSPSDRTSTDTQYF | TGTGCCAGCAGTCCATCGGACAGGACTAGCACAGATACGCAGTATTTT | . | TRBJ2-3 | TRBV27 | TRBD1
CASSLWGSTDTQYF | TGCGCCAGCAGCTTGTGGGGGAGTACAGATACGCAGTATTTT | . | TRBJ2-3 | TRBV5-1 | .
CVGPPRASGTDTQYF | TGTGTCGGTCCCCCTAGGGCTAGCGGTACAGATACGCAGTATTTT | . | TRBJ2-3 | TRBV7-4 | TRBD2
CASSPDQLAHEQFF | TGTGCCAGCTCACCAGATCAACTAGCTCATGAGCAGTTCTTC | . | TRBJ2-1 | TRBV18 | .
CASIIGLAAFYEQYF | TGTGCCAGCATCATCGGACTAGCGGCCTTTTACGAGCAGTACTTC | few | TRBJ2-7 | TRBV6-1 | TRBD2